The present TCR beta chain was sequenced within a study of blood T cell repertoires in COVID-19. Study as a whole: T cells, B-cell-depleted T cells, or PBMCs provided the cDNA or gDNA that served as material.

TCRdb keeps only in-frame clones here, not all; method: immunoSEQ multiplex PCR. Among around 180,000 clones, more than 75% were seen once, and the ten largest hold about 4.2%. Germline CDR1 SQVTM, CDR2 ANQGSEA. V lost 6 bases, J lost 7 bases, and 16 bases lay in between. The CDR3 runs to 13 residues. The sequence was collected from a human donor in a cohort sampled during active COVID-19. The genes are TRBV29-1 and TRBJ2-1; TRBD2 is a possible D gene (6 bases). Sequenced input: peripheral blood. DNA of the CDR3: TGCAGCGTGGGGACTGGATTTGGTAATGAGCAGTTCTTC. This translates into CSVGTGFGNEQFF.